There are a few counts of the clone carrying this T cell receptor beta chain. The antigen is undetermined. CDR1 is MDHEN, CDR2 SYDVKM, per germline. The CDR3 has 14 amino acids. Trimming took off 2 bases at V and 0 bases at J, with 7 bases between the two ends. The data were taken from a study of beta chain features in type 1 diabetes. General observations from the study: Moderate yet significant TCRB CDR3 shortening was seen in Type 1 diabetes patients in all four CD4+ subsets.

Expressed TCRB transcripts were sequenced because the entire RNA isolate underwent reverse transcription. TCRdb keeps only in-frame clones here, not all; method: immunoSEQ multiplex PCR. The table shows about 160,000 clones, with roughly 8% occurring only once. The chain carries TRBV28 and TRBJ1-2; D ambiguous. This sequence originates from a woman between 35 and 50 years old with type 1 diabetes. The sample taken for sequencing was central memory CD4+ T cells from blood. The CDR3 here is CASSLLTSNYGYTF. Written as DNA, the CDR3 is TGTGCCAGCAGTTTACTCACTTCTAACTATGGCTACACCTTC.